The rows below give T cell receptor beta chains drawn from one sample of a study of vaccination effects on CD4 cells after COVID-19. Produced via immunoSEQ multiplex PCR; TCRdb's table is partial and in-frame only. The sample consists of 20,000 to 25,000 clones, roughly 80% of them appearing once. No antigen is known for these receptors. Sequenced here: CD4+ T cells from PBMCs cultured with a peptide pool, sampled before COVID-19 vaccination. These receptor sequences come from a human donor who had a prior SARS-CoV-2 infection. Each CDR3 is given without its conserved first and last residue. The D gene is left open where the match is weak.

ASSSVWVSTDTQY | TRBJ2-3 | - | TRBV11-3
ASSYRDQH | TRBJ1-5 | - | TRBV5-8
ASSRLDGNTIY | TRBJ1-3 | - | TRBV6-5
ASSIASGGTGELF | TRBJ2-2 | TRBD1 | TRBV19
ASSYWEETQY | TRBJ2-5 | - | TRBV3-1/TRBV3-2
ASSLGQGVDTQY | TRBJ2-3 | TRBD1 | TRBV11-1
ASSPAPGSGSYNEQF | TRBJ2-1 | - | TRBV7-9
ASSPGTGGGREAF | TRBJ1-1 | TRBD1 | TRBV18
ASRVSNSPLH | TRBJ1-6 | - | TRBV2
ASSTRTGSSYNEQF | TRBJ2-1 | TRBD1 | TRBV7-2
ASSHRDRRDGYT | TRBJ1-2 | TRBD1 | TRBV7-8
ASSRTSGGYTDTQY | TRBJ2-3 | TRBD2 | TRBV7-6
ASSLAGDRETQY | TRBJ2-5 | TRBD2 | TRBV7-2
ASSYSTGGPSYEQY | TRBJ2-7 | - | TRBV6-5
ASSPPRVGTEAF | TRBJ1-1 | - | TRBV18
ASSTTGVGVNYGYT | TRBJ1-2 | TRBD1 | TRBV19
ASSLVGQGELYEQY | TRBJ2-7 | TRBD1 | TRBV7-7
ASSPTVGSKNTGELF | TRBJ2-2 | - | TRBV18
ASSAETGAGFTGYT | TRBJ1-2 | TRBD1 | TRBV9
ASSGRDSYEQY | TRBJ2-7 | - | TRBV9
ATSRDRGWDEKLF | TRBJ1-4 | - | TRBV15
SANDRYTEAF | TRBJ1-1 | - | TRBV20-1
ASSPGADSYEQY | TRBJ2-7 | - | TRBV18
ASSQGGASGADTQY | TRBJ2-3 | - | TRBV4-1
ASSFQGLGNTIY | TRBJ1-3 | - | TRBV5-1
ASSNGRGSYNEQF | TRBJ2-1 | TRBD2 | TRBV2
ASRTGGGDTQY | TRBJ2-3 | TRBD1 | TRBV2
ASSLNLLDTQY | TRBJ2-3 | - | TRBV27
ASSAGYEAF | TRBJ1-1 | - | TRBV10-2
ASSPPGTGGYEQY | TRBJ2-7 | TRBD1 | TRBV3-1/TRBV3-2
ASSVFGTEFNYGYT | TRBJ1-2 | - | TRBV7-9
ASSLEFGSPLH | TRBJ1-6 | - | TRBV7-6
ASSPREDSPLH | TRBJ1-6 | - | TRBV7-3
ASSLAVGRANTGELF | TRBJ2-2 | - | TRBV5-6
ASIMGGLRELF | TRBJ2-2 | - | TRBV2
ASSPDINYGYT | TRBJ1-2 | - | TRBV7-3
ASCLDRLGVGYT | TRBJ1-2 | - | TRBV2
ASSPFSSGRTDTQY | TRBJ2-3 | TRBD2 | TRBV14
ASSSASGGATGELF | TRBJ2-2 | TRBD2 | TRBV7-3
SASQGGSRDTEAF | TRBJ1-1 | - | TRBV20-1
ASSARGPGNTIY | TRBJ1-3 | - | TRBV9
ASSQGGGGETQY | TRBJ2-5 | - | TRBV5-6
ASSQGERDFGKLF | TRBJ1-4 | - | TRBV4-3
ATSRDYGGGGELF | TRBJ2-2 | - | TRBV15
ASSSPGRRTYEQY | TRBJ2-7 | - | TRBV7-8
ASSARIQGEYTTQY | TRBJ2-5 | TRBD1 | TRBV2
ASSTISGTGNTGELF | TRBJ2-2 | - | TRBV7-9
ASSQFWSQPQH | TRBJ1-5 | - | TRBV4-3
ASSLRTGSSYNEQF | TRBJ2-1 | TRBD1 | TRBV5-6
ASSRQGAGGELF | TRBJ2-2 | TRBD1 | TRBV7-3
ASSLFAGAYEQY | TRBJ2-7 | - | TRBV27
ASSGGDTVYEQY | TRBJ2-7 | - | TRBV19
ATSSRDRHSTDTQY | TRBJ2-3 | TRBD1 | TRBV15
ASSLNPRGTDTQY | TRBJ2-3 | - | TRBV7-3
ASSHLAASQETQY | TRBJ2-5 | - | TRBV6-2/TRBV6-3